This T cell receptor beta chain was recovered during a study of spatial heterogeneity in lung cancer. The time point is: blood at routine non-recurrence follow-up after resection. One entry per CDR3 protein results from TCRdb running MiXCR on the 5' RACE reads. The sample lists roughly 110,000 distinct CDR3 sequences; 10% to 11% were seen once. Germline assignment: CDR1 SEHNR and CDR2 FQNEAQ (reference sequence). The CDR3 contains 17 residues. Unmatched junction bases numbered 13, after V lost 5 bases and J lost 8 bases. The sequence derives from a female donor with early-stage non-small cell lung cancer. Sequences were derived from PBMCs, sampled at follow-up. This rearrangement joins TRBV7-9 to TRBJ2-4; 12 bases fit TRBD1. The CDR3 protein is CASSARDRGRSGDIQYF. For the CDR3, the DNA is TGTGCCAGCAGCGCCAGGGACAGGGGGCGCAGCGGAGACATTCAGTACTTC.